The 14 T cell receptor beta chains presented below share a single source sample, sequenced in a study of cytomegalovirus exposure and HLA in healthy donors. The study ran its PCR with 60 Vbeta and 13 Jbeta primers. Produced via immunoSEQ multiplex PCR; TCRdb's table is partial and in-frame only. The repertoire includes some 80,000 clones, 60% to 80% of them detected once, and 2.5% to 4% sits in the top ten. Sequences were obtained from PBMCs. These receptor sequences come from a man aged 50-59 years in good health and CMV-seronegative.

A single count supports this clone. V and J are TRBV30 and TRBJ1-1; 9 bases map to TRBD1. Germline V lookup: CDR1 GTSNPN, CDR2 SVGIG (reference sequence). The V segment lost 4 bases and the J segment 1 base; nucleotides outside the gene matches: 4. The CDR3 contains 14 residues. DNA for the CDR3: TGTGCCTGGACCGGACAGGGGTGGAACACTGAAGCTTTCTTT. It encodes CAWTGQGWNTEAFF.

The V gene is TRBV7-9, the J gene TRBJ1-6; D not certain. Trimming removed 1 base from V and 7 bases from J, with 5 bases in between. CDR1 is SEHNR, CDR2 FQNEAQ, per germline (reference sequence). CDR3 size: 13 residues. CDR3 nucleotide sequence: TGTGCCAGCAGCTTAGGAGCGAATTCACCCCTCCACTTT. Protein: CASSLGANSPLHF.

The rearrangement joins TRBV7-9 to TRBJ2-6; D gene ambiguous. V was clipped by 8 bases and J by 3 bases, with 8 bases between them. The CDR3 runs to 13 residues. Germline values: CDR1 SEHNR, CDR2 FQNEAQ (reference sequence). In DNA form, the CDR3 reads TGTGCCAGCGAGCCGTATGGGGCCAACGTCCTGACTTTC. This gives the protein CASEPYGANVLTF.

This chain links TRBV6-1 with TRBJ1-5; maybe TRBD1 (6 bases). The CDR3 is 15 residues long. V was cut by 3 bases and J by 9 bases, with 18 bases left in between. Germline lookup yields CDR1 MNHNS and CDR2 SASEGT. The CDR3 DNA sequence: TGTGCCAGCAGTGAGGACAGCCCCCTAGGTTTGCCCCAGCATTTT. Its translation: CASSEDSPLGLPQHF.

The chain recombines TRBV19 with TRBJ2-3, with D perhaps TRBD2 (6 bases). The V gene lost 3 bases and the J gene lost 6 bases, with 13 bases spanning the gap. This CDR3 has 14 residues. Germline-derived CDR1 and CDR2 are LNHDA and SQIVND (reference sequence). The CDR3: CASSMRREDDTQYF. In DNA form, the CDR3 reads TGTGCCAGTAGTATGCGGCGGGAAGATGATACGCAGTATTTT.

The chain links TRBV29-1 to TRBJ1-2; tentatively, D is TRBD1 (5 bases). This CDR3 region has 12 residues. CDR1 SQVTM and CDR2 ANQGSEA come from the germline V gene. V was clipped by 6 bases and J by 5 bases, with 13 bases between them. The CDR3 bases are TGCAGCGTCGCACAGGTGCGGTATGGCTACACCTTC. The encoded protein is CSVAQVRYGYTF. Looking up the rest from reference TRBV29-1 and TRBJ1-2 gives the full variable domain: SAVISQKPSRDICQRGTSLTIQCQVDSQVTMMFWYRQQPGQSLTLIATANQGSEATYESGFVIDKFPISRPNLTFSTLTVSNMSPEDSSIYLCSVAQVRYGYTFGSGTRLTVV.

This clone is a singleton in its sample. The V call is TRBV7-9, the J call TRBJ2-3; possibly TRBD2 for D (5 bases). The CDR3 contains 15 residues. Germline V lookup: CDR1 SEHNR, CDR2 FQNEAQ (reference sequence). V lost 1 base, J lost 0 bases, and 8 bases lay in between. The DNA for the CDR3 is TGTGCCAGCAGCTTAGGAGGGTACAGCACAGATACGCAGTATTTT. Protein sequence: CASSLGGYSTDTQYF.

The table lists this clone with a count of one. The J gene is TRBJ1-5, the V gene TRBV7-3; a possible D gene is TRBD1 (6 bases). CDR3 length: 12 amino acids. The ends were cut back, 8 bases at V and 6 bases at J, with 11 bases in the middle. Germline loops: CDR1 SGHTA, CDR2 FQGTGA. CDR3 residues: CASQGGVQPQHF. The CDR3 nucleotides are TGTGCCAGCCAAGGGGGGGTTCAGCCCCAGCATTTT.

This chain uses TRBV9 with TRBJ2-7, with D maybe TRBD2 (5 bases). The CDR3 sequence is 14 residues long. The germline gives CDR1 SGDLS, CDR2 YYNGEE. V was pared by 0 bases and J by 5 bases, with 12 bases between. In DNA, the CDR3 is TGTGCCAGCAGCGTAGCCGGACTTATAAACGAGCAGTACTTC. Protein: CASSVAGLINEQYF.

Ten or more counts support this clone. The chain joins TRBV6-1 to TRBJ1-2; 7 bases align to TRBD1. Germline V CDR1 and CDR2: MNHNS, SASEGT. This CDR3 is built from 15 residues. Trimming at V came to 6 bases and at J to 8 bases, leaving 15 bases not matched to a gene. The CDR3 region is CASSPQGPTGHGYTF. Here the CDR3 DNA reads TGTGCCAGCAGCCCTCAGGGGCCGACAGGGCACGGCTACACCTTC.

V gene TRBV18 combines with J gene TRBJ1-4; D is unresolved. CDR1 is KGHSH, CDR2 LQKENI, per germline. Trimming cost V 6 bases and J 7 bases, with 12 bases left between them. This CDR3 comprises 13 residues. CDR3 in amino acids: CASSPAVAEKLFF. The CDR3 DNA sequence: TGTGCCAGCTCGCCAGCAGTAGCTGAAAAACTGTTTTTT.

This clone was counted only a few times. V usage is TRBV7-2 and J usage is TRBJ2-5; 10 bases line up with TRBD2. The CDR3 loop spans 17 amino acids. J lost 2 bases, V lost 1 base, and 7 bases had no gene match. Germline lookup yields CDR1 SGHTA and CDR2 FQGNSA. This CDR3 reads CASSLGLLAGAQETQYF. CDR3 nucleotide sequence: TGTGCCAGCAGCTTAGGACTCCTAGCGGGGGCTCAAGAGACCCAGTACTTC.

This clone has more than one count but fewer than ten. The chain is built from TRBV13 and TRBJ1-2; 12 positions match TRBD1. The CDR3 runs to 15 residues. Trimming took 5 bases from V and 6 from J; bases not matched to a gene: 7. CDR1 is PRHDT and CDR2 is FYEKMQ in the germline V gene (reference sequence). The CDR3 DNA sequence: TGTGCCAGCAGCCAGGGACAGGGGGCGCGGGATGGCTACACCTTC. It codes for CASSQGQGARDGYTF.

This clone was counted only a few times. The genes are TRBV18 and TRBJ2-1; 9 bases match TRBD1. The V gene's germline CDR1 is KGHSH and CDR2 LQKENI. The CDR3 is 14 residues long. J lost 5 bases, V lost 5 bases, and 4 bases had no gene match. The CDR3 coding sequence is TGTGCCAGCTCAGACGGGACAGGGCACAATGAGCAGTTCTTC. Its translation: CASSDGTGHNEQFF.